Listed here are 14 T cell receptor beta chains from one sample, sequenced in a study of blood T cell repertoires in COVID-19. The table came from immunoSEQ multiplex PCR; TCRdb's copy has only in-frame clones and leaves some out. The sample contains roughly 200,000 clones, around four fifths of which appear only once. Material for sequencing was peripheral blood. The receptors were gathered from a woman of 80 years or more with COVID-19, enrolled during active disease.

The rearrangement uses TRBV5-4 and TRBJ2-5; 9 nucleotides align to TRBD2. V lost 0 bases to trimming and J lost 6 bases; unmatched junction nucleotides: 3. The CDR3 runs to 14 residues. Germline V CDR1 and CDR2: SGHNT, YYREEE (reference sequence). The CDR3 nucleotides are TGTGCCAGCAGCTTGGCTTCTAGCGGGAAGACCCAGTACTTC. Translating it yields CASSLASSGKTQYF.

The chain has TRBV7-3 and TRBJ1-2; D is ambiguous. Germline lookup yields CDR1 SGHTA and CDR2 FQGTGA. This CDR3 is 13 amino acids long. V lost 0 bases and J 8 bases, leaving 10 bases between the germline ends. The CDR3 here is CASSLTTGSGYTF. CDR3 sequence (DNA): TGTGCCAGCAGCTTAACGACGGGGTCCGGCTACACCTTC.

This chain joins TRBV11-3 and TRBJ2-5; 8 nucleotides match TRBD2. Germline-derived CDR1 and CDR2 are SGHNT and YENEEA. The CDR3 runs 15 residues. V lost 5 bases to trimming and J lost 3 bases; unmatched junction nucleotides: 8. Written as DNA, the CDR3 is TGTGCCAGCAGCCCCGGGGGGGGCTACAAAGAGACCCAGTACTTC. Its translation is CASSPGGGYKETQYF.

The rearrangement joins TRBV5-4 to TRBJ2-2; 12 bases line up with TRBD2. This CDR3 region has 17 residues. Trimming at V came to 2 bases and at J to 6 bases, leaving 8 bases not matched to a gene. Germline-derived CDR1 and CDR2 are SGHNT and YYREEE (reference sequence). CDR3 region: CASSFGLAGQTPGELFF. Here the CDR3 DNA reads TGTGCCAGCAGCTTTGGACTAGCGGGACAAACCCCCGGGGAGCTGTTTTTT.

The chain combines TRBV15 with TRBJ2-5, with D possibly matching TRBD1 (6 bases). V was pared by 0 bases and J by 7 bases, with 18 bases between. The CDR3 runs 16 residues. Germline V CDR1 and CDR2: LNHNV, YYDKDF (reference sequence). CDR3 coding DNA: TGTGCCACCAGCAGAGATCCAACAGGGTATGAAGGGACCCAGTACTTC. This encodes CATSRDPTGYEGTQYF.

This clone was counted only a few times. In DNA form, the CDR3 reads TGTGCCAGCAGTTTCCAACTAGCGGGGATCGATGAGCAGTTCTTC. The encoded protein is CASSFQLAGIDEQFF. The rearrangement uses TRBV6-5 and TRBJ2-1; 10 bases agree with TRBD2. This CDR3 region has 15 residues. Unmatched junction bases numbered 8, after V lost 4 bases and J lost 8 bases. CDR1 and CDR2 from the germline V gene are MNHEY and SVGAGI.

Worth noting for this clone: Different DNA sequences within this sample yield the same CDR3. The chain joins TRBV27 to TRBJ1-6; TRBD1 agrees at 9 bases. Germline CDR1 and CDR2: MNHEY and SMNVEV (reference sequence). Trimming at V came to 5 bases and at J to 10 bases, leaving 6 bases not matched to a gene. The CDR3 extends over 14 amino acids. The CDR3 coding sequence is TGTGCCAGCAGTCCCGACAGGGGGAACTCACCCCTCCACTTT. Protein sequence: CASSPDRGNSPLHF.

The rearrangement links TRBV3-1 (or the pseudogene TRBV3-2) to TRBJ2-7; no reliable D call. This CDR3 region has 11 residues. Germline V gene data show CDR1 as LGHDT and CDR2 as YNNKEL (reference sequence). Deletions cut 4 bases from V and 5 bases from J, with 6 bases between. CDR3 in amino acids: CASSLSNEQYF. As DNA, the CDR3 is TGTGCCAGCAGCCTGAGTAACGAGCAGTACTTC.

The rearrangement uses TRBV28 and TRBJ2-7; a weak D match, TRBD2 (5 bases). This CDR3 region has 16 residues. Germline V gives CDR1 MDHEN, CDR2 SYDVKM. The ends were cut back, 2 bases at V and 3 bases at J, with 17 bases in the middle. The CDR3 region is CASSLSGQRRLYEQYF. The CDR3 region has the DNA TGTGCCAGCAGTTTAAGCGGCCAAAGGAGACTCTACGAGCAGTACTTC.

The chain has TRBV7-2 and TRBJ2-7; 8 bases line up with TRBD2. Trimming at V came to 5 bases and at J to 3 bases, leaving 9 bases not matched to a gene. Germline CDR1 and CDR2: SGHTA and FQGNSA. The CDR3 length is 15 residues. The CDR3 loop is CASSLGLAWRYEQYF. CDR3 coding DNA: TGTGCCAGCAGCCTCGGACTAGCCTGGCGCTACGAGCAGTACTTC.

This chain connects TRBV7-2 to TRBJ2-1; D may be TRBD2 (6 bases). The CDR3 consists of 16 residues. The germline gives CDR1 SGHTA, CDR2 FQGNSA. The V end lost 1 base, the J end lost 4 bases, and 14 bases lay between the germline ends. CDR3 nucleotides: TGTGCCAGCAGCTTAGTCGGCGGGACGTTATACAATGAGCAGTTCTTC. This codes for CASSLVGGTLYNEQFF.

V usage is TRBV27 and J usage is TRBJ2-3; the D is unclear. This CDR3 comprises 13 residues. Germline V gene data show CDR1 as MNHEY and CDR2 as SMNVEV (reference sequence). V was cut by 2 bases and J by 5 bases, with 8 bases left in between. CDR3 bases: TGTGCCAGCAGTTTAAGCCCCAAAGATACGCAGTATTTT. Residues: CASSLSPKDTQYF.

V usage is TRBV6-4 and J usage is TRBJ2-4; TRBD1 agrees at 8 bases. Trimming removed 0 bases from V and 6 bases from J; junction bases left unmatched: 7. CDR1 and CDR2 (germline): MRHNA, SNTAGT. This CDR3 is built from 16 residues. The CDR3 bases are TGTGCCAGCAGTGACTCGAGTCTCGGACAGGGAAACATTCAGTACTTC. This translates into CASSDSSLGQGNIQYF.

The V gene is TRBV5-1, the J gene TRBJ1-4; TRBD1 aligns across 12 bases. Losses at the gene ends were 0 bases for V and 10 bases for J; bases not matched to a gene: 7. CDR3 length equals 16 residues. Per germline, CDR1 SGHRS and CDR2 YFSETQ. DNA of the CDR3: TGCGCCAGCAGCTTGGCGGGGCCGGGACAGGGGGCAAAACTGTTTTTT. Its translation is CASSLAGPGQGAKLFF. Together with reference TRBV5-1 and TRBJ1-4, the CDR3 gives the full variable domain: KAGVTQTPRYLIKTRGQQVTLSCSPISGHRSVSWYQQTPGQGLQFLFEYFSETQRNKGNFPGRFSGRQFSNSRSEMNVSTLELGDSALYLCASSLAGPGQGAKLFFGSGTQLSVL.